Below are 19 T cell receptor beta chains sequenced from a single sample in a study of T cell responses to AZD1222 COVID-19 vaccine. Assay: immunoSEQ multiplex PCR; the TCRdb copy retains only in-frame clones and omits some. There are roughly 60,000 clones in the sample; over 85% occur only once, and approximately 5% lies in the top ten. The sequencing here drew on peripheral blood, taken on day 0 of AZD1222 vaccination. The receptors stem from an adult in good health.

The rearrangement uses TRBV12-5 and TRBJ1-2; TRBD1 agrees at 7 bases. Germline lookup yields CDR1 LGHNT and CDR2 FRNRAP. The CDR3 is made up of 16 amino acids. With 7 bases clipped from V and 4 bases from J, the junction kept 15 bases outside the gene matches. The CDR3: CASAPTGQAEGYGYTF. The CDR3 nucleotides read TGTGCTAGTGCCCCCACCGGACAGGCCGAAGGCTATGGCTACACCTTC.

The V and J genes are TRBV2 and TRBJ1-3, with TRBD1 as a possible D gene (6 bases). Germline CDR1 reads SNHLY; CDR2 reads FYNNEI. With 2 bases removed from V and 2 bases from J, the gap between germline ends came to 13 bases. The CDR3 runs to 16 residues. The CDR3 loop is CASSERGRAPGNTIYF. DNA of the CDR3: TGTGCCAGCAGTGAACGGGGGCGGGCCCCTGGAAACACCATATATTTT.

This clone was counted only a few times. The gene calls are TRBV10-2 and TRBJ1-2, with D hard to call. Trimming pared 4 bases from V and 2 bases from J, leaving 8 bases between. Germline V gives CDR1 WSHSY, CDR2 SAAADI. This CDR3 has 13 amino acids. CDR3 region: CASSGAGNYGYTF. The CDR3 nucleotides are TGCGCCAGCAGTGGGGCGGGGAACTATGGCTACACCTTC.

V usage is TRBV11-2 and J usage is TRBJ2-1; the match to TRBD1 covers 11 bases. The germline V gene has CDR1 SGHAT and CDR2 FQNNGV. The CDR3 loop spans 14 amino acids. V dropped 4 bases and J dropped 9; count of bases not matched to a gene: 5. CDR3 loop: CASSYWTGGREQFF. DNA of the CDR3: TGTGCCAGCAGCTACTGGACAGGGGGCCGTGAGCAGTTCTTC.

The CDR3 region has the DNA TGTGCCAGCTCCCACTCGGCAGAGGGGGCTTCCGGAAACACCATATATTTT. Translating it yields CASSHSAEGASGNTIYF. The chain couples TRBV18 to TRBJ1-3; 7 bases align to TRBD1. J lost 4 bases, V lost 6 bases, and 15 bases had no gene match. Per the germline V gene, CDR1 is KGHSH and CDR2 is LQKENI. CDR3 size: 17 residues.

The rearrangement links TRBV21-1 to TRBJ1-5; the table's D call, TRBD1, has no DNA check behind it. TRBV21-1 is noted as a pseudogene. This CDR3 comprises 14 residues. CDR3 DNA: TGTGCCAGCAGCGATGGACAGGGCGGACAGCCCCAGCATTTT. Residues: CASSDGQGGQPQHF.

CDR3 protein: CAISEYRTGESTDTQYF. The CDR3 DNA is TGTGCCATCAGTGAGTATCGGACAGGGGAGAGCACAGATACGCAGTATTTT. V and J are TRBV10-3 and TRBJ2-3; 9 bases are a match to TRBD1. Germline lookup yields CDR1 ENHRY and CDR2 SYGVKD. The CDR3 is made up of 17 amino acids. The ends lost 1 base at V and 0 bases at J; junction bases unmatched: 5.

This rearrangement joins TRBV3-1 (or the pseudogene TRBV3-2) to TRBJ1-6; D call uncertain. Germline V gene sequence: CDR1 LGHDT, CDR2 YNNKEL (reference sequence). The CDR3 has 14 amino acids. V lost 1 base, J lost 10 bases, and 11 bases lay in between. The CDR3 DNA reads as TGTGCCAGCAGCCAAGGCCTGACAAAATCACCCCTCCACTTT. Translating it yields CASSQGLTKSPLHF.

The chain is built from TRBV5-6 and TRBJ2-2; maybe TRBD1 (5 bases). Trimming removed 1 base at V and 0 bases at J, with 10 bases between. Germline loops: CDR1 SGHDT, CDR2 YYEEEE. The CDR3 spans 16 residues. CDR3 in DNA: TGTGCCAGCAGCTTGATGGACACAACGAACACCGGGGAGCTGTTTTTT. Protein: CASSLMDTTNTGELFF.

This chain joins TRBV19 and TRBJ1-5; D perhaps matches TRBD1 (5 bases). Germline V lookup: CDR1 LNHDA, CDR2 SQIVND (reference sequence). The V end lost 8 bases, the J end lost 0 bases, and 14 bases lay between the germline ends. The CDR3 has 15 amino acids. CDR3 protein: CASRDGYYSNQPQHF. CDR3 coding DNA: TGTGCCAGTCGGGACGGCTATTATAGCAATCAGCCCCAGCATTTT.

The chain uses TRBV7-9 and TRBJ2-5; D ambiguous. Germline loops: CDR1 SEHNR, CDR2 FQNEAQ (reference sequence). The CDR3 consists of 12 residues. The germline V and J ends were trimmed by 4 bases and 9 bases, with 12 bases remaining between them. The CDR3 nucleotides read TGTGCCAGCAGCTCGACCGCTCTGGCCCAGTACTTC. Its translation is CASSSTALAQYF.

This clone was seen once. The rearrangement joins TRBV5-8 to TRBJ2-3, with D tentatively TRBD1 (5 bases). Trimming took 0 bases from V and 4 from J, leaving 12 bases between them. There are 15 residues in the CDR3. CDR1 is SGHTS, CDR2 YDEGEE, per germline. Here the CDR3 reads CASSLEGRVADTQYF. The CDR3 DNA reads TGTGCCAGCAGCTTGGAGGGCAGGGTTGCAGATACGCAGTATTTT. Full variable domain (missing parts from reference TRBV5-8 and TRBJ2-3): EAGVTQSPTHLIKTRGQQATLRCSPISGHTSVYWYQQALGLGLQFLLWYDEGEERNRGNFPPRFSGRQFPNYSSELNVNALELEDSALYLCASSLEGRVADTQYFGPGTRLTVL.

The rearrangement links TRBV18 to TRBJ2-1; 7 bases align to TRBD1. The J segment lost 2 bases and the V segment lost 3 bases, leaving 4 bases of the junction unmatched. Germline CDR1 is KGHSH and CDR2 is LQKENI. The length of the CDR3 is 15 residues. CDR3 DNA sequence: TGTGCCAGCTCACCTCCAGGGACAGCCTACAATGAGCAGTTCTTC. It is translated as CASSPPGTAYNEQFF.

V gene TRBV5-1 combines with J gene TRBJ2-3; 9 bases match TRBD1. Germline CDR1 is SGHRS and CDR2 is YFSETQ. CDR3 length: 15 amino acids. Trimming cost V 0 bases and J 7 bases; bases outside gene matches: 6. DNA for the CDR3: TGCGCCAGCAGCTTGGAGGGACAGGGATTGTATACGCAGTATTTT. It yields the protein CASSLEGQGLYTQYF.

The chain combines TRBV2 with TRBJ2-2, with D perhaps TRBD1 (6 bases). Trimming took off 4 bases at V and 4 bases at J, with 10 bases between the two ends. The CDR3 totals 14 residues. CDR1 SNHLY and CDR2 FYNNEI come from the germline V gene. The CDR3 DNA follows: TGTGCCAGCAGTGTACAGGGTACCACCGGGGAGCTGTTTTTT. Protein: CASSVQGTTGELFF.

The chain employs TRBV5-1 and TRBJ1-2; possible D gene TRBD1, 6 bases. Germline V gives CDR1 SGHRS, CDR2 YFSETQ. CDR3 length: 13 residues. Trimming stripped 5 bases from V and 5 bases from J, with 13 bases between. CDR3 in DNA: TGCGCCAGCAGATCAGATCAGGGGTATGGCTACACCTTC. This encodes CASRSDQGYGYTF.

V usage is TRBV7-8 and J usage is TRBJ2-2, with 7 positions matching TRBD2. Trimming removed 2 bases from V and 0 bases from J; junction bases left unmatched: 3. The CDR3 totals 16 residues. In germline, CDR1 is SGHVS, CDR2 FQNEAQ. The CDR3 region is CASSLRDYPNTGELFF. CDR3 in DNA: TGTGCCAGCAGCTTAAGGGACTACCCGAACACCGGGGAGCTGTTTTTT.

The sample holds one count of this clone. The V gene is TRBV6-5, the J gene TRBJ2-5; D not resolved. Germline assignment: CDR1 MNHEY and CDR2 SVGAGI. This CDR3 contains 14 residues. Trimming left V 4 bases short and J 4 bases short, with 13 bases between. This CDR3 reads CASSSRADGETQYF. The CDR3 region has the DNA TGTGCCAGCAGTTCCCGGGCCGATGGAGAGACCCAGTACTTC.

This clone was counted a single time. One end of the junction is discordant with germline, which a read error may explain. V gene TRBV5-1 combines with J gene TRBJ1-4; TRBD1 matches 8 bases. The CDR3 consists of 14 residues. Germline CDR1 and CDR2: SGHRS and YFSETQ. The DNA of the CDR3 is TGCGCCAGCAGATTGGGACAGGTTAATGAAAAACTGTTTTTT. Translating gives CASRLGQVNEKLFF. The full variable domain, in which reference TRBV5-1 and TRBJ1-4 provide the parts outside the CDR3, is KAGVTQTPRYLIKTRGQQVTLSCSPISGHRSVSWYQQTPGQGLQFLFEYFSETQRNKGNFPGRFSGRQFSNSRSEMNVSTLELGDSALYLCASRLGQVNEKLFFGSGTQLSVL.